This is a list of T cell receptor beta chains from one sample in a study of beta chain features in type 1 diabetes. Clones were read by immunoSEQ multiplex PCR, and TCRdb kept only the in-frame ones, dropping some. The sample lists about 360,000 clones, approximately 12% occurring once. The specimen sequenced was naive CD4+ T cells from blood. The source of these receptors is a man younger than 35 in good health. CDR3s include the opening cysteine and the closing phenylalanine or tryptophan. D genes are given only for firm matches. Some rows mark clone size as missing; the rest say once, few, many or name a class of expanded clone.

v_call: TRBV7-9; clone_size: .; d_call: .; j_call: TRBJ2-7; cdr3_nt: TGTGCCAGCAGCTTAGAGGGCGGGACCGTCTCCTACGAGCAGTACTTC; cdr3_aa: CASSLEGGTVSYEQYF
v_call: TRBV11-3; clone_size: .; d_call: TRBD1; j_call: TRBJ2-3; cdr3_nt: TGTGCCAGCAGCTTAGGGGTGACAGGGTCCACAGATACGCAGTATTTT; cdr3_aa: CASSLGVTGSTDTQYF
v_call: TRBV7-6; clone_size: .; d_call: .; j_call: TRBJ2-1; cdr3_nt: TGTGCCAGCAGCTTTACAGTGTACAATGAGCAGTTCTTC; cdr3_aa: CASSFTVYNEQFF
v_call: TRBV4-1; clone_size: few; d_call: TRBD1; j_call: TRBJ2-7; cdr3_nt: TGCGCCAGCAGCCAAGTTTGGGACAGCTACGAGCAGTACTTC; cdr3_aa: CASSQVWDSYEQYF
v_call: TRBV2; clone_size: few; d_call: .; j_call: TRBJ2-2; cdr3_nt: TGTGCCAGCGGGCCAGGGCGCACCGGGGAGCTGTTTTTT; cdr3_aa: CASGPGRTGELFF
v_call: TRBV30; clone_size: few; d_call: .; j_call: TRBJ2-1; cdr3_nt: TGTGCCTGGAGTGAACTCTCGTACAATGAGCAGTTCTTC; cdr3_aa: CAWSELSYNEQFF
v_call: TRBV10-3; clone_size: few; d_call: TRBD2; j_call: TRBJ2-1; cdr3_nt: TGTGCCATCAGTGCGGTAGCGGGAGGGCCAAGTGCCTACAATGAGCAGTTCTTC; cdr3_aa: CAISAVAGGPSAYNEQFF
v_call: TRBV9; clone_size: few; d_call: TRBD1; j_call: TRBJ2-7; cdr3_nt: TGTGCCAGCAGCGTAGCGACAGGGGGCTTATACGAGCAGTACTTC; cdr3_aa: CASSVATGGLYEQYF
v_call: TRBV30; clone_size: .; d_call: TRBD1; j_call: TRBJ2-3; cdr3_nt: TGTGCCTGGAGTTTCCTCTCCCCGGACAGGGGTACGCAGTATTTT; cdr3_aa: CAWSFLSPDRGTQYF
v_call: TRBV7-9; clone_size: .; d_call: .; j_call: TRBJ2-3; cdr3_nt: TGTGCCAGCAGCTTCGTCGTGTCGGGCGGGTCAACCACAGATACGCAGTATTTT; cdr3_aa: CASSFVVSGGSTTDTQYF
v_call: TRBV7-9; clone_size: .; d_call: TRBD1; j_call: TRBJ1-3; cdr3_nt: TGTGCCAGCAGCCAAACCCGCGCCGGGACAGACTATTTT; cdr3_aa: CASSQTRAGTDYF
v_call: TRBV28; clone_size: .; d_call: .; j_call: TRBJ1-1; cdr3_nt: TGTGCCAGCAGTTTACCGGGGGGCACTGAAGCTTTCTTT; cdr3_aa: CASSLPGGTEAFF
v_call: TRBV15; clone_size: few; d_call: .; j_call: TRBJ2-2; cdr3_nt: TGTGCCATCAGAGCGAAGACGAACACCGGGGAGCTGTTTTTT; cdr3_aa: CAIRAKTNTGELFF
v_call: TRBV4-2; clone_size: few; d_call: TRBD1; j_call: TRBJ1-2; cdr3_nt: TGTGCCAGCAGCCATGCAGGGGGCCCTAATGGCTACACCTTC; cdr3_aa: CASSHAGGPNGYTF
v_call: TRBV28; clone_size: few; d_call: TRBD1; j_call: TRBJ2-7; cdr3_nt: TGTGCCAGCAGGAATTCGGGACAGGGGGCTTACGAGCAGTACTTC; cdr3_aa: CASRNSGQGAYEQYF
v_call: TRBV5-5; clone_size: .; d_call: .; j_call: TRBJ2-3; cdr3_nt: TGTGCCAGCAGCTTGGCTGATACGCAGTATTTT; cdr3_aa: CASSLADTQYF
v_call: TRBV9; clone_size: .; d_call: TRBD2; j_call: TRBJ2-7; cdr3_nt: TGTGCCAGCAGCGTAGGAGGGAGGGCCTCCTACGAGCAGTACTTC; cdr3_aa: CASSVGGRASYEQYF
v_call: TRBV29-1; clone_size: .; d_call: TRBD1; j_call: TRBJ2-7; cdr3_nt: TGCAGCGTTGAAGATCTAGAACAGGGGGGAGGCGAGCAGTACTTC; cdr3_aa: CSVEDLEQGGGEQYF
v_call: TRBV7-2; clone_size: .; d_call: .; j_call: TRBJ2-1; cdr3_nt: TGTGCCAGCAGCCTGGGGGCCAATGAGCAGTTCTTC; cdr3_aa: CASSLGANEQFF
v_call: TRBV11-2; clone_size: once; d_call: TRBD1; j_call: TRBJ1-2; cdr3_nt: TGTGCCAGCAGCTTATCAGGACCCGGGACAGGCAACTATGGCTACACCTTC; cdr3_aa: CASSLSGPGTGNYGYTF
v_call: TRBV4-3; clone_size: .; d_call: .; j_call: TRBJ2-3; cdr3_nt: TGCGCCAGCAGCCAAGGGCGGCACTATGTCACAGATACGCAGTATTTT; cdr3_aa: CASSQGRHYVTDTQYF
v_call: TRBV7-8; clone_size: few; d_call: .; j_call: TRBJ1-4; cdr3_nt: TGTGCCAGCAGTCGTAGTATTAGCTTAGAAAAACTGTTTTTT; cdr3_aa: CASSRSISLEKLFF
v_call: TRBV28; clone_size: .; d_call: .; j_call: TRBJ2-2; cdr3_nt: TGTGCCAGCAGTTTCCTCAGAACCGGGGAGCTGTTTTTT; cdr3_aa: CASSFLRTGELFF
v_call: TRBV30; clone_size: few; d_call: .; j_call: TRBJ1-1; cdr3_nt: TGTGCCTGGAGTTTCCGAACAGGGCGGACTGAAGCTTTCTTT; cdr3_aa: CAWSFRTGRTEAFF
v_call: TRBV7-2; clone_size: few; d_call: .; j_call: TRBJ2-5; cdr3_nt: TGTGCCAGCAGCTCCCTTGGGCCATACGGAGAGACCCAGTACTTC; cdr3_aa: CASSSLGPYGETQYF
v_call: TRBV10-3; clone_size: few; d_call: TRBD1; j_call: TRBJ1-2; cdr3_nt: TGTGCCATCACCACCCTCCCGGACAGGGGGAACTATGGCTACACCTTC; cdr3_aa: CAITTLPDRGNYGYTF
v_call: TRBV9; clone_size: few; d_call: .; j_call: TRBJ2-1; cdr3_nt: TGTGCCAGCAGCGTAGCGGGAGTAGGGAATGAGCAGTTCTTC; cdr3_aa: CASSVAGVGNEQFF
v_call: TRBV7-9; clone_size: few; d_call: .; j_call: TRBJ2-5; cdr3_nt: TGTGCCAGCAGCTTAGCCAGTTCTGCCCCACCAGGGGACCAAGAGACCCAGTACTTC; cdr3_aa: CASSLASSAPPGDQETQYF
v_call: TRBV13; clone_size: .; d_call: TRBD1; j_call: TRBJ2-3; cdr3_nt: TGTGCCAGCAGCTTAGGGTACAGGGGGCGGCCTACGCAGTATTTT; cdr3_aa: CASSLGYRGRPTQYF
v_call: TRBV4-2; clone_size: .; d_call: .; j_call: TRBJ2-2; cdr3_nt: TGTGCCAGCAGCCAAGATCGAAAACAGTTTGCCGGGGAGCTGTTTTTT; cdr3_aa: CASSQDRKQFAGELFF
v_call: TRBV19; clone_size: few; d_call: TRBD2; j_call: TRBJ2-5; cdr3_nt: TGTGCCAGTAGTGAGGGACTAGTTCAAGAGACCCAGTACTTC; cdr3_aa: CASSEGLVQETQYF
v_call: TRBV27; clone_size: .; d_call: .; j_call: TRBJ2-7; cdr3_nt: TGTGCCAGCAGTTTGTCTGGGGGGATCTACGAGCAGTACTTC; cdr3_aa: CASSLSGGIYEQYF
v_call: TRBV27; clone_size: few; d_call: .; j_call: TRBJ1-1; cdr3_nt: TGTGCCAGCAACTCTTTACGAATGAACACTGAAGCTTTCTTT; cdr3_aa: CASNSLRMNTEAFF
v_call: TRBV5-1; clone_size: .; d_call: .; j_call: TRBJ2-7; cdr3_nt: TGCGCCAGCACCTTCGGTAAAGCGCGGGAGCAGTACTTC; cdr3_aa: CASTFGKAREQYF
v_call: TRBV7-9; clone_size: .; d_call: .; j_call: TRBJ1-2; cdr3_nt: TGTGCCAGCAGCTTAGCGGACCAGGGGTTCTATGGCTACACCTTC; cdr3_aa: CASSLADQGFYGYTF
v_call: TRBV7-9; clone_size: few; d_call: TRBD1; j_call: TRBJ2-7; cdr3_nt: TGTGCCAGCAGCTTAGAGGGGACAGTTATTGGGGAATACGAGCAGTACTTC; cdr3_aa: CASSLEGTVIGEYEQYF
v_call: TRBV5-1; clone_size: .; d_call: .; j_call: TRBJ1-5; cdr3_nt: TGCGCCAGCAGCTTGGGCGGGGAAAGCAATCAGCCCCAGCATTTT; cdr3_aa: CASSLGGESNQPQHF
v_call: TRBV28; clone_size: few; d_call: TRBD2; j_call: TRBJ2-1; cdr3_nt: TGTGCCAGCAGTTTATCCCAGCGGGGGTTAAATGAGCAGTTCTTC; cdr3_aa: CASSLSQRGLNEQFF
v_call: TRBV6-6; clone_size: few; d_call: .; j_call: TRBJ2-3; cdr3_nt: TGTGCCAGCAGTTCCCCGTTACATGGAGATACGCAGTATTTT; cdr3_aa: CASSSPLHGDTQYF
v_call: TRBV30; clone_size: few; d_call: TRBD1; j_call: TRBJ2-3; cdr3_nt: TGTGCCTGGAGTGAATGGCAGGGGGCTCATTCAGATACGCAGTATTTT; cdr3_aa: CAWSEWQGAHSDTQYF
v_call: TRBV29-1; clone_size: few; d_call: .; j_call: TRBJ2-1; cdr3_nt: TGCAGCGTTGAAGATCCCGGCAGGCCCTATCTGTACAATGAGCAGTTCTTC; cdr3_aa: CSVEDPGRPYLYNEQFF
v_call: TRBV27; clone_size: .; d_call: TRBD2; j_call: TRBJ2-5; cdr3_nt: TGTGCCAGCAGTTTAACACAAGGGACTAGAGGATCAGAGACCCAGTACTTC; cdr3_aa: CASSLTQGTRGSETQYF
v_call: TRBV6-5; clone_size: few; d_call: .; j_call: TRBJ2-2; cdr3_nt: TGTGCCAGCAGTTACGGGCGGAACACCGGGGAGCTGTTTTTT; cdr3_aa: CASSYGRNTGELFF
v_call: TRBV19; clone_size: .; d_call: TRBD2; j_call: TRBJ2-3; cdr3_nt: TGTGCCAGTAGTATTCTAGCGGGGGGCGCAGATACGCAGTATTTT; cdr3_aa: CASSILAGGADTQYF
v_call: TRBV19; clone_size: .; d_call: TRBD1; j_call: TRBJ2-1; cdr3_nt: TGTGCCAGCAACCTCCGGGACAGGGGATACAATGAGCAGTTCTTC; cdr3_aa: CASNLRDRGYNEQFF
v_call: TRBV7-2; clone_size: .; d_call: .; j_call: TRBJ2-5; cdr3_nt: TGTGCCAGCAGCTTCTTAGCGGAAACAGAGACCCAGTACTTC; cdr3_aa: CASSFLAETETQYF
v_call: TRBV18; clone_size: few; d_call: .; j_call: TRBJ2-2; cdr3_nt: TGTGCCAGCTCGGAACACGCAATCGGGTCCGTCACCGGGGAGCTGTTTTTT; cdr3_aa: CASSEHAIGSVTGELFF
v_call: TRBV27; clone_size: few; d_call: TRBD1; j_call: TRBJ2-7; cdr3_nt: TGTGCCAGCAGTTTCACCATTCCGGGACAGGACTACGAGCAGTACTTC; cdr3_aa: CASSFTIPGQDYEQYF
v_call: TRBV19; clone_size: few; d_call: .; j_call: TRBJ1-6; cdr3_nt: TGTGCCAGTAGTGGCCCCGGGGTGGGTAATTCACCCCTCCACTTT; cdr3_aa: CASSGPGVGNSPLHF
v_call: TRBV7-8; clone_size: .; d_call: TRBD2; j_call: TRBJ2-1; cdr3_nt: TGTGCCAGCAGGGCCGGGACTAGCGGATACAATGAGCAGTTCTTC; cdr3_aa: CASRAGTSGYNEQFF
v_call: TRBV7-9; clone_size: few; d_call: .; j_call: TRBJ1-6; cdr3_nt: TGTGCCAGCAGCACCCACTCGGGGGGCTTCTATAATTCACCCCTCCACTTT; cdr3_aa: CASSTHSGGFYNSPLHF
v_call: TRBV10-3; clone_size: .; d_call: .; j_call: TRBJ2-7; cdr3_nt: TGTGCCATCAGTGAATACAGGGAAACCTACGAGCAGTACTTC; cdr3_aa: CAISEYRETYEQYF
v_call: TRBV28; clone_size: few; d_call: .; j_call: TRBJ1-2; cdr3_nt: TGTGCCAGCAGTCCCGGCAGGGCACATAACTATGGCTACACCTTC; cdr3_aa: CASSPGRAHNYGYTF
v_call: TRBV4-2; clone_size: .; d_call: .; j_call: TRBJ1-2; cdr3_nt: TGTGCCAGCAGCCAACCGAATACAGAAACTGGCTACACCTTC; cdr3_aa: CASSQPNTETGYTF
v_call: TRBV7-2; clone_size: .; d_call: .; j_call: TRBJ2-7; cdr3_nt: TGTGCCAGCAGCTTAGGCCCAAACAGCTACGAGCAGTACTTC; cdr3_aa: CASSLGPNSYEQYF
v_call: TRBV11-2; clone_size: few; d_call: .; j_call: TRBJ2-5; cdr3_nt: TGTGCCAGCAGCCCTCGACAGAATCAAGAGACCCAGTACTTC; cdr3_aa: CASSPRQNQETQYF
v_call: TRBV7-2; clone_size: few; d_call: .; j_call: TRBJ1-1; cdr3_nt: TGTGCCAGCAGCCGCGGGCAGAACACTGAAGCTTTCTTT; cdr3_aa: CASSRGQNTEAFF
v_call: TRBV28; clone_size: .; d_call: .; j_call: TRBJ2-1; cdr3_nt: TGTGCCAGCAGTCCCTTAGCTGATGAGCAGTTCTTC; cdr3_aa: CASSPLADEQFF
v_call: TRBV4-2; clone_size: .; d_call: TRBD2; j_call: TRBJ2-3; cdr3_nt: TGTGCCAGCCGGACGGGCCTAGCGGGGACCACAGATACGCAGTATTTT; cdr3_aa: CASRTGLAGTTDTQYF
v_call: TRBV4-1; clone_size: few; d_call: TRBD1; j_call: TRBJ2-5; cdr3_nt: TGCGCCAGCAGCCTTGGACAGGGGGCTGGGGAGACCCAGTACTTC; cdr3_aa: CASSLGQGAGETQYF